The 10 T cell receptor beta chains presented below share a single source sample, sequenced in a study of T cells in women clearing cervical HPV infection. Data came from immunoSEQ multiplex PCR; TCRdb stores just in-frame clones and leaves some out. The specimen's table records roughly 22,000 clones. Sequenced material: blood buffy coat. The receptors stem from a woman aged 18 to 69 with a cervical HPV16 infection that either progressed to CIN3+ or cleared (not recorded which).

A word on this clone: Sequencing ends 3 residues short of the CDR3 end; the germline J gene provides the rest. The gene calls are TRBV29-1 and TRBJ2-4; 7 bases map to TRBD1. The CDR3 has 12 residues. The V gene's germline CDR1 is SQVTM and CDR2 ANQGSEA. The covered CDR3 bases are TGCAGCGCACAGGGGTCCCACTATGGT. Amino acid sequence: CSAQGSHYG. The CDR3 reads in full as CSAQGSHYGQYF.

Comment on this clone: The CDR3 extends 3 residues past the end of the read, so its final part is completed from the germline J gene. This chain connects TRBV30 to TRBJ1-2, with 7 bases that match TRBD1. The germline V gene has CDR1 GTSNPN and CDR2 SVGIG (reference sequence). CDR3 length: 13 residues. CDR3 protein: CAWSAGGTDTYTF. The CDR3 DNA, read in part, is TGTGCCTGGAGCGCCGGTGGGACAGATACC.

A remark on this clone: The read terminates 3 residues before the CDR3 end, so the remaining end is supplied by the germline J gene. The rearrangement uses TRBV7-2 and TRBJ2-7; D not certain. The CDR3 has 13 amino acids. Germline V CDR1 and CDR2: SGHTA, FQGNSA. With 2 bases removed from V and 4 bases from J, the gap between germline ends came to 9 bases. The DNA read from the CDR3 is TGTGCCAGCAGCTTAAATAAGGGTTACGAG. Its translation: CASSLNKGYE. The CDR3 reads in full as CASSLNKGYEQYF.

A remark on this clone: The read gets to within 3 residues of the CDR3 end, and the germline J gene fills in the rest. This chain links TRBV7-6 with TRBJ2-7; 7 nucleotides agree with TRBD1. V shed 5 bases, J shed 0 bases, and the junction held 7 bases outside the gene matches. Germline CDR1 is SGHVS and CDR2 is FNYEAQ. There are 15 residues in the CDR3. The CDR3 bases that were read are TGTGCCAGCAGCCCCGGGACAGATGCCTCCTACGAG. Protein product: CASSPGTDASYE. The complete CDR3 reads CASSPGTDASYEQYF.

With respect to this clone: The read ends 3 residues shy of where the CDR3 ends; the end is completed using the germline J gene. The chain couples TRBV19 to TRBJ1-2; TRBD1 might be the D (5 bases). The CDR3 contains 15 residues. Germline V gives CDR1 LNHDA, CDR2 SQIVND (reference sequence). CDR3 bases read: TGTGCCAGTAGCCGGGGGGGTACAGCCTCCTACGAC. Amino acid sequence: CASSRGGTASYD. The whole CDR3 sequence is CASSRGGTASYDYTF.

On this clone: From the germline J gene comes the end of the CDR3, since the read stops 3 residues before it. The chain carries TRBV7-9 and TRBJ2-7, with D maybe TRBD1 (6 bases). Germline V gene sequence: CDR1 SEHNR, CDR2 FQNEAQ (reference sequence). Trimming took off 5 bases at V and 5 bases at J, with 16 bases between the two ends. This CDR3 comprises 14 residues. The CDR3 bases that were read are TGTGCCAGCAGCCCCCGAACAGGGTACCACGAG. This translates into CASSPRTGYHE. In full, the CDR3 is CASSPRTGYHEQYF.

As for this clone: The read finishes 3 residues shy of the CDR3 end, and the germline J gene is used to complete it. The rearrangement joins TRBV18 to TRBJ2-1; perhaps TRBD1 as D (6 bases). The CDR3 is 14 residues long. The V gene's germline CDR1 is KGHSH and CDR2 LQKENI. The germline V and J ends were trimmed by 3 bases and 4 bases, with 10 bases remaining between them. CDR3 loop: CASSPTDRYNEQFF. CDR3 DNA, as far as it was read: TGTGCCAGCTCACCCACCGACAGGTACAATGAG. Supplemented by reference TRBV18 and TRBJ2-1, the full variable domain reads NAGVMQNPRHLVRRRGQEARLRCSPMKGHSHVYWYRQLPEEGLKFMVYLQKENIIDESGMPKERFSAEFPKEGPSILRIQQVVRGDSAAYFCASSPTDRYNEQFFGPGTRLTVL.

To note about this clone: The sequenced fragment ends 3 residues before the CDR3 boundary, so the rest is inferred from the germline J gene. The chain couples TRBV24-1 to TRBJ2-1, with D uncertain. Trimming left V 3 bases short and J 9 bases short, with 20 bases between. The germline CDR1 and CDR2 sequences are KGHDR and SFDVKD. There are 16 residues in the CDR3. The CDR3 here is CATSDDAQMSSSEQFF. Incomplete CDR3 DNA: TGTGCCACCAGTGATGATGCACAGATGTCCTCCAGTGAG.

Details on this clone: The read falls 3 residues short of the CDR3 end, and the missing part is taken from the germline J gene. V usage is TRBV7-2 and J usage is TRBJ2-1; D is perhaps TRBD2 (6 bases). The CDR3 extends over 12 amino acids. CDR1 SGHTA and CDR2 FQGNSA come from the germline V gene. V was clipped by 4 bases and J by 9 bases, with 10 bases between them. Here the CDR3 reads CASSSLRGEQFF. The sequenced part of the CDR3 DNA is TGTGCCAGCAGCTCCCTGCGGGGTGAG.

Regarding this clone: The read finishes 3 residues shy of the CDR3 end, and the germline J gene is used to complete it. This rearrangement joins TRBV7-8 to TRBJ2-7; weak D call: TRBD1 (6 bases). The CDR3 loop spans 15 amino acids. V was cut by 1 base and J by 2 bases, with 12 bases left in between. CDR1 and CDR2 from the germline V gene are SGHVS and FQNEAQ. Incomplete CDR3 DNA: TGTGCCAGCAGCTTAGTTGGACAGCTCACCTACGAG. Translation gives CASSLVGQLTYE. The complete CDR3 protein is CASSLVGQLTYEQYF.